This is a list of T cell receptor beta chains from one sample in a study of blood T cell repertoires in COVID-19. The data were produced by immunoSEQ multiplex PCR, yet TCRdb's version contains in-frame clones alone and is incomplete. This table holds 60,000 to 70,000 clones, roughly nine tenths found once. Source material: peripheral blood. All receptors derive from a man aged 45-65 years with active COVID-19. Both conserved end residues are part of each CDR3. Fields, in order: V gene, clone size, D gene, J gene, CDR3 protein, CDR3 DNA. D genes are given only for firm matches. Expanded clones get a size class; other rows say once, few or many, or leave the size out.

V: TRBV7-3
size: NA
D: NA
J: TRBJ2-1
CDR3: CASSLTGASYNEQFF
DNA: TGTGCCAGCAGCTTAACAGGGGCCTCCTACAATGAGCAGTTCTTC

V: TRBV27
size: NA
D: TRBD1
J: TRBJ2-3
CDR3: CASSRTGGDTDTQYF
DNA: TGTGCCAGCAGTCGGACAGGGGGTGACACAGATACGCAGTATTTT

V: TRBV5-1
size: NA
D: TRBD1
J: TRBJ2-2
CDR3: CASSLAGGNTGELFF
DNA: TGCGCCAGCAGCTTGGCAGGGGGGAACACCGGGGAGCTGTTTTTT

V: TRBV18
size: NA
D: NA
J: TRBJ2-5
CDR3: CASSRQNQETQYF
DNA: TGTGCCAGCTCACGGCAAAACCAAGAGACCCAGTACTTC

V: TRBV7-2
size: NA
D: TRBD2
J: TRBJ2-7
CDR3: CASSQVLAGGSEQYF
DNA: TGTGCCAGCAGCCAGGTGCTAGCGGGAGGTAGCGAGCAGTACTTC

V: TRBV5-1
size: NA
D: TRBD1
J: TRBJ2-5
CDR3: CASSLDKGARETQYF
DNA: TGCGCCAGCAGCTTGGACAAGGGGGCGCGGGAGACCCAGTACTTC

V: TRBV7-8
size: NA
D: TRBD2
J: TRBJ2-1
CDR3: CASSLGLAGAEQFF
DNA: TGTGCCAGCAGCTTAGGGCTAGCGGGGGCCGAGCAGTTCTTC

V: TRBV27
size: NA
D: TRBD1
J: TRBJ1-5
CDR3: CASRRTGVQPQHF
DNA: TGTGCCAGCAGACGGACAGGGGTTCAGCCCCAGCATTTT

V: TRBV7-8
size: NA
D: NA
J: TRBJ2-2
CDR3: CASSLVGVAGELFF
DNA: TGTGCCAGCAGCTTAGTAGGGGTCGCCGGGGAGCTGTTTTTT

V: TRBV27
size: few
D: TRBD1
J: TRBJ2-7
CDR3: CATPDRASHEQYF
DNA: TGTGCCACACCCGACAGGGCGTCCCACGAGCAGTACTTC

V: TRBV2
size: NA
D: NA
J: TRBJ2-7
CDR3: CASRRESDEQYF
DNA: TGTGCCAGCCGAAGGGAGAGCGACGAGCAGTACTTC

V: TRBV28
size: NA
D: TRBD2
J: TRBJ2-7
CDR3: CASSSTGGPYEQYF
DNA: TGTGCCAGCAGTTCTACGGGAGGGCCCTACGAGCAGTACTTC

V: TRBV7-9
size: NA
D: NA
J: TRBJ1-6
CDR3: CASSTDRKPTNSPLHF
DNA: TGTGCCAGCAGCACCGACAGGAAGCCCACAAATTCACCCCTCCACTTT

V: TRBV11-3
size: NA
D: NA
J: TRBJ2-3
CDR3: CASSPEGRGDTQYF
DNA: TGTGCCAGCAGCCCAGAGGGCCGTGGAGATACGCAGTATTTT

V: TRBV5-1
size: NA
D: NA
J: TRBJ2-7
CDR3: CASSYSTRTYEQYF
DNA: TGCGCCAGCAGTTACTCAACTAGAACCTACGAGCAGTACTTC

V: TRBV6-5
size: NA
D: TRBD1
J: TRBJ1-2
CDR3: CASSYQDRASGYTF
DNA: TGTGCCAGCAGTTACCAGGACAGGGCGTCTGGCTACACCTTC

V: TRBV2
size: once
D: NA
J: TRBJ1-3
CDR3: CASSLGQNQYSGNTIYF
DNA: TGTGCCAGCAGTCTCGGACAGAACCAATACTCTGGAAACACCATATATTTT

V: TRBV5-1
size: NA
D: TRBD2
J: TRBJ2-1
CDR3: CASSLTAGGFNEQFF
DNA: TGCGCCAGCAGCTTGACGGCGGGGGGGTTCAATGAGCAGTTCTTC

V: TRBV4-3
size: NA
D: TRBD2
J: TRBJ2-1
CDR3: CASSQDPSSGGAEYNEQFF
DNA: TGCGCCAGCAGCCAAGACCCTTCTAGCGGGGGGGCAGAATACAATGAGCAGTTCTTC

V: TRBV7-2
size: few
D: NA
J: TRBJ1-5
CDR3: CASSLEFGGHQPQHF
DNA: TGTGCCAGCAGCTTAGAATTCGGGGGACATCAGCCCCAGCATTTT

V: TRBV7-2
size: NA
D: TRBD2
J: TRBJ2-7
CDR3: CASSLTSGTSGFSYEQYF
DNA: TGTGCCAGCAGCTTAACCTCAGGGACTAGCGGGTTTTCCTACGAGCAGTACTTC

V: TRBV9
size: NA
D: NA
J: TRBJ2-1
CDR3: CASSPRWEVRTNEQFF
DNA: TGTGCCAGCAGCCCGCGATGGGAGGTCAGGACCAATGAGCAGTTCTTC

V: TRBV9
size: NA
D: TRBD2
J: TRBJ2-3
CDR3: CASSVGTSGGRVTDTQYF
DNA: TGTGCCAGCAGCGTCGGGACTAGCGGGGGGCGGGTCACAGATACGCAGTATTTT

V: TRBV3-1/TRBV3-2
size: once
D: NA
J: TRBJ1-1
CDR3: CASSQEARRAFF
DNA: TGTGCCAGCAGCCAAGAAGCACGGAGAGCTTTCTTT

V: TRBV7-8
size: few
D: TRBD2
J: TRBJ2-7
CDR3: CASSPQLAGGNEQYF
DNA: TGTGCCAGCAGCCCTCAGCTAGCGGGGGGGAACGAGCAGTACTTC

V: TRBV19
size: once
D: TRBD1
J: TRBJ2-3
CDR3: CASRKRQGWADTQYF
DNA: TGTGCCAGTCGAAAGAGACAGGGGTGGGCAGATACGCAGTATTTT

V: TRBV27
size: NA
D: TRBD2
J: TRBJ2-2
CDR3: CASSKTIAGDPTGELFF
DNA: TGTGCCAGCAGTAAAACGATAGCGGGAGACCCCACCGGGGAGCTGTTTTTT

V: TRBV3-1/TRBV3-2
size: NA
D: NA
J: TRBJ2-1
CDR3: CASSHPMRQGNEQFF
DNA: TGTGCCAGCAGCCACCCCATGCGTCAGGGGAATGAGCAGTTCTTC

V: TRBV24-1
size: NA
D: TRBD1
J: TRBJ2-2
CDR3: CATSVTRTGPIGYTGELFF
DNA: TGTGCCACCAGTGTGACCCGGACAGGCCCTATCGGGTACACCGGGGAGCTGTTTTTT

V: TRBV9
size: NA
D: NA
J: TRBJ2-5
CDR3: CASSGSPRETQYF
DNA: TGTGCCAGCAGCGGGTCCCCCCGGGAGACCCAGTACTTC

V: TRBV6-2/TRBV6-3
size: NA
D: TRBD1
J: TRBJ2-7
CDR3: CASSYGTGSPYEQYF
DNA: TGTGCCAGCAGTTATGGGACAGGGAGCCCCTACGAGCAGTACTTC

V: TRBV4-1
size: once
D: NA
J: TRBJ2-7
CDR3: CASSLRTGAYEQYF
DNA: TGCGCCAGCAGCCTCAGGACGGGGGCCTACGAGCAGTACTTC

V: TRBV2
size: NA
D: NA
J: TRBJ1-5
CDR3: CASSEDGRGNQPQHF
DNA: TGTGCCAGCAGTGAAGACGGACGGGGAAATCAGCCCCAGCATTTT

V: TRBV7-6
size: NA
D: NA
J: TRBJ2-5
CDR3: CASSHPARQETQYF
DNA: TGTGCCAGCAGCCACCCCGCGCGCCAAGAGACCCAGTACTTC

V: TRBV7-9
size: NA
D: TRBD1
J: TRBJ2-5
CDR3: CASSRETGVRETQYF
DNA: TGTGCCAGCAGCCGCGAGACAGGGGTGAGGGAGACCCAGTACTTC

V: TRBV28
size: NA
D: TRBD1
J: TRBJ2-2
CDR3: CASRSTGGSGELFF
DNA: TGTGCCAGCAGATCTACAGGGGGTAGCGGGGAGCTGTTTTTT

V: TRBV7-2
size: NA
D: TRBD2
J: TRBJ2-2
CDR3: CASSLGAGEGGELFF
DNA: TGTGCCAGCAGCTTAGGGGCGGGAGAGGGCGGGGAGCTGTTTTTT

V: TRBV29-1
size: NA
D: TRBD1
J: TRBJ2-7
CDR3: CSVVVPSGTGLKQYF
DNA: TGCAGCGTTGTAGTTCCGAGCGGGACAGGGCTAAAGCAGTACTTC

V: TRBV18
size: NA
D: TRBD1
J: TRBJ2-5
CDR3: CASSIGTEETQYF
DNA: TGTGCCAGCTCAATAGGGACAGAAGAGACCCAGTACTTC

V: TRBV2
size: NA
D: NA
J: TRBJ1-2
CDR3: CASSQDYYGYTF
DNA: TGTGCCAGCAGTCAGGACTATTATGGCTACACCTTC

V: TRBV5-4
size: NA
D: TRBD1
J: TRBJ2-1
CDR3: CASSFGTAYNEQFF
DNA: TGTGCCAGCAGCTTCGGGACAGCTTACAATGAGCAGTTCTTC

V: TRBV6-2/TRBV6-3
size: NA
D: NA
J: TRBJ2-7
CDR3: CASSYLSSTNYEQYF
DNA: TGTGCCAGCAGTTACCTTTCCTCTACCAACTACGAGCAGTACTTC

V: TRBV5-1
size: NA
D: NA
J: TRBJ1-3
CDR3: CASSLARSFGNTIYF
DNA: TGCGCCAGCAGCTTGGCCAGAAGTTTTGGAAACACCATATATTTT

V: TRBV6-2/TRBV6-3
size: NA
D: NA
J: TRBJ1-5
CDR3: CASSPNRVRQPQHF
DNA: TGTGCCAGCAGTCCAAACAGGGTGCGGCAGCCCCAGCATTTT

V: TRBV5-4
size: NA
D: NA
J: TRBJ2-7
CDR3: CASSLATGFQYF
DNA: TGTGCCAGCAGCTTGGCCACCGGGTTCCAGTACTTC

V: TRBV5-4
size: NA
D: NA
J: TRBJ2-7
CDR3: CASSYQTGSYEQYF
DNA: TGTGCCAGCAGCTACCAAACAGGGTCCTACGAGCAGTACTTC

V: TRBV4-2
size: NA
D: NA
J: TRBJ2-1
CDR3: CASSQDPGDNEQFF
DNA: TGTGCCAGCAGCCAAGATCCCGGTGACAATGAGCAGTTCTTC

V: TRBV19
size: few
D: NA
J: TRBJ1-4
CDR3: CASKTTGPPEKLFF
DNA: TGTGCCAGTAAAACAACAGGGCCGCCTGAAAAACTGTTTTTT

V: TRBV11-1
size: few
D: TRBD2
J: TRBJ2-3
CDR3: CASSLLTAGGADTQYF
DNA: TGTGCCAGCAGCTTACTCACCGCGGGAGGGGCAGATACGCAGTATTTT

V: TRBV7-9
size: NA
D: NA
J: TRBJ1-6
CDR3: CASSLLQGYSPLHF
DNA: TGTGCCAGCAGCTTACTACAGGGATACTCACCCCTCCACTTT

V: TRBV6-5
size: NA
D: TRBD2
J: TRBJ2-1
CDR3: CASGLAVSYNEQFF
DNA: TGTGCCAGCGGCCTAGCGGTTTCCTACAATGAGCAGTTCTTC

V: TRBV27
size: NA
D: NA
J: TRBJ2-3
CDR3: CASSFYSSTDTQYF
DNA: TGTGCCAGCAGTTTTTATTCTAGCACAGATACGCAGTATTTT

V: TRBV5-1
size: NA
D: NA
J: TRBJ2-3
CDR3: CASSTGTSTDTQYF
DNA: TGCGCCAGCAGCACCGGGACTAGCACAGATACGCAGTATTTT